This is a list of T cell receptor beta chains from one sample in a study of persistence of HIV-infected CD4 T cells. Measured with immunoSEQ multiplex PCR; TCRdb has only the in-frame clones, and not every one. The sample gives nearly 20,000 clones, around three fifths of which show up once; under 2.5% is in the top ten. Their antigens remain unidentified. Sample: CD4+ T cells sorted from PBMCs after roughly 18-hour stimulation, taken from a patient who received antiretroviral therapy. These TCRs come from an adult woman with HIV who was CMV-seropositive. Each CDR3 is given with its conserved first and last residue. The D gene is left open where the match is weak. Clone size is given for some rows only: seen once, a few or many times, or a class if the clone is expanded.

V: TRBV29-1; D: -; J: TRBJ2-3; size: few; length: 13; CDR3: CSVGEGGTDTQYF; DNA: TGCAGCGTGGGGGAAGGGGGCACAGATACGCAGTATTTT
V: TRBV5-1; D: TRBD2; J: TRBJ2-5; size: -; length: 15; CDR3: CASSSRPSGGETQYF; DNA: TGCGCCAGCAGCTCGAGACCTAGCGGGGGCGAGACCCAGTACTTC
V: TRBV5-6; D: -; J: TRBJ2-1; size: -; length: 12; CDR3: CASSSRRREQFF; DNA: TGTGCCAGCAGCTCCAGGAGACGGGAGCAGTTCTTC
V: TRBV7-3; D: -; J: TRBJ2-1; size: -; length: 15; CDR3: CASSPRGGSNNEQFF; DNA: TGTGCCAGCAGCCCACGAGGAGGGAGCAATAATGAGCAGTTCTTC
V: TRBV5-1; D: -; J: TRBJ2-3; size: -; length: 17; CDR3: CASSLERGRDLTDTQYF; DNA: TGCGCCAGCAGCTTGGAACGGGGGCGGGATCTCACAGATACGCAGTATTTT
V: TRBV25-1; D: -; J: TRBJ2-7; size: -; length: 13; CDR3: CASTGLGSGEQYF; DNA: TGTGCCAGCACGGGGCTTGGCTCTGGCGAGCAGTACTTC
V: TRBV30; D: TRBD1; J: TRBJ1-2; size: -; length: 13; CDR3: CAWETGGKAGYTF; DNA: TGTGCCTGGGAGACAGGGGGCAAGGCTGGCTACACCTTC
V: TRBV20-1; D: -; J: TRBJ1-2; size: -; length: 13; CDR3: CSASVGANYGYTF; DNA: TGCAGTGCTAGTGTGGGCGCCAACTATGGCTACACCTTC
V: TRBV4-1; D: -; J: TRBJ1-1; size: -; length: 18; CDR3: CASSQANFIGPTNTEAFF; DNA: TGCGCCAGCAGCCAAGCAAATTTCATAGGGCCGACGAACACTGAAGCTTTCTTT
V: TRBV3-1/TRBV3-2; D: -; J: TRBJ2-3; size: -; length: 13; CDR3: CASSPPLESTQYF; DNA: TGTGCCAGCAGCCCACCGCTGGAGAGTACGCAGTATTTT
V: TRBV30; D: -; J: TRBJ1-1; size: -; length: 14; CDR3: CAWSRPLGNTEAFF; DNA: TGTGCCTGGAGTCGGCCTCTCGGGAACACTGAAGCTTTCTTT
V: TRBV7-8; D: TRBD2; J: TRBJ2-5; size: -; length: 16; CDR3: CASSLGSGGAEETQYF; DNA: TGTGCCAGCAGCTTAGGTTCCGGGGGGGCCGAGGAGACCCAGTACTTC
V: TRBV5-1; D: -; J: TRBJ2-3; size: -; length: 15; CDR3: CASSLEDSTTDTQYF; DNA: TGCGCCAGCAGCTTGGAGGACAGCACCACAGATACGCAGTATTTT
V: TRBV30; D: -; J: TRBJ2-5; size: -; length: 14; CDR3: CAWSVQGTQETQYF; DNA: TGTGCCTGGAGTGTACAGGGCACCCAAGAGACCCAGTACTTC
V: TRBV10-1; D: -; J: TRBJ1-2; size: -; length: 12; CDR3: CASSEPREGYTF; DNA: TGCGCCAGCAGTGAGCCGAGAGAGGGCTACACCTTC
V: TRBV9; D: -; J: TRBJ2-3; size: -; length: 15; CDR3: CASSVGVGGTDTQYF; DNA: TGTGCCAGCAGCGTAGGTGTAGGGGGCACAGATACGCAGTATTTT
V: TRBV3-1/TRBV3-2; D: -; J: TRBJ1-3; size: -; length: 15; CDR3: CASSRFRADGNTIYF; DNA: TGTGCCAGCAGCCGATTCAGGGCGGACGGAAACACCATATATTTT
V: TRBV2; D: -; J: TRBJ1-5; size: once; length: 13; CDR3: CASSPGGNQPQHF; DNA: TGTGCCAGCAGCCCGGGGGGGAATCAGCCCCAGCATTTT
V: TRBV5-1; D: -; J: TRBJ1-1; size: -; length: 14; CDR3: CASSLDREGTEAFF; DNA: TGCGCCAGCAGCTTGGACAGGGAAGGCACTGAAGCTTTCTTT
V: TRBV3-1/TRBV3-2; D: -; J: TRBJ1-2; size: -; length: 15; CDR3: CASSQAARVAHGYTF; DNA: TGTGCCAGCAGCCAAGCCGCGAGGGTCGCTCATGGCTACACCTTC
V: TRBV12-3/TRBV12-4; D: -; J: TRBJ1-2; size: -; length: 13; CDR3: CASSLRDHYGYTF; DNA: TGTGCCAGCAGTTTAAGGGATCACTATGGCTACACCTTC
V: TRBV19; D: TRBD1; J: TRBJ1-2; size: -; length: 14; CDR3: CASSSTGGNYGYTF; DNA: TGTGCCAGTAGTTCGACAGGGGGGAACTATGGCTACACCTTC
V: TRBV14; D: -; J: TRBJ2-1; size: once; length: 15; CDR3: CASSHRRTAYNEQFF; DNA: TGTGCCAGCAGCCATCGCAGGACCGCATACAATGAGCAGTTCTTC
V: TRBV6-5; D: -; J: TRBJ2-2; size: -; length: 14; CDR3: CASSYSFRTGELFF; DNA: TGTGCCAGCAGTTACTCGTTTAGGACCGGGGAGCTGTTTTTT
V: TRBV5-1; D: TRBD1; J: TRBJ1-2; size: -; length: 14; CDR3: CASTPGTGAYGYTF; DNA: TGCGCCAGCACGCCCGGGACAGGGGCCTATGGCTACACCTTC
V: TRBV2; D: -; J: TRBJ1-2; size: -; length: 14; CDR3: CASSSRRPFYGYTF; DNA: TGTGCCAGCAGCTCTAGGCGGCCCTTCTATGGCTACACCTTC
V: TRBV21-1; D: -; J: TRBJ2-2; size: -; length: 19; CDR3: CASSKNGTPAGPNTGELFF; DNA: TGTGCCAGCAGCAAAAACGGGACCCCGGCAGGCCCGAACACCGGGGAGCTGTTTTTT
V: TRBV14; D: TRBD2; J: TRBJ2-2; size: -; length: 16; CDR3: CASSQELAGSRRELFF; DNA: TGTGCCAGCAGCCAAGAGTTAGCGGGGAGCCGGCGGGAGCTGTTTTTT
V: TRBV24-1; D: -; J: TRBJ2-2; size: -; length: 15; CDR3: CATSDPGRNTGELFF; DNA: TGTGCCACCAGTGACCCGGGGAGGAACACCGGGGAGCTGTTTTTT
V: TRBV5-1; D: -; J: TRBJ1-1; size: few; length: 14; CDR3: CASSLAGRLTEAFF; DNA: TGCGCCAGCAGCTTGGCGGGAAGGCTCACTGAAGCTTTCTTT
V: TRBV29-1; D: TRBD1; J: TRBJ1-2; size: -; length: 12; CDR3: CSVHRGNYGYTF; DNA: TGCAGCGTTCACAGGGGTAACTATGGCTACACCTTC
V: TRBV3-1/TRBV3-2; D: TRBD1; J: TRBJ1-1; size: -; length: 16; CDR3: CASSFTAGGVNTEAFF; DNA: TGTGCCAGCAGCTTTACCGCAGGGGGGGTGAACACTGAAGCTTTCTTT
V: TRBV7-3; D: -; J: TRBJ2-2; size: -; length: 15; CDR3: CASSKNRGDTGELFF; DNA: TGTGCCAGCAGCAAGAATCGGGGAGACACCGGGGAGCTGTTTTTT
V: TRBV5-6; D: -; J: TRBJ1-1; size: -; length: 17; CDR3: CASSLVSVRLGNTEAFF; DNA: TGTGCCAGCAGCTTGGTATCGGTACGGTTGGGAAACACTGAAGCTTTCTTT
V: TRBV4-1; D: -; J: TRBJ2-1; size: -; length: 17; CDR3: CASSQAIQGGSYNEQFF; DNA: TGCGCCAGCAGCCAAGCGATCCAGGGTGGATCCTACAATGAGCAGTTCTTC
V: TRBV6-5; D: -; J: TRBJ1-1; size: -; length: 15; CDR3: CASSLPSQGNTEAFF; DNA: TGTGCCAGCAGTTTACCCTCACAGGGCAACACTGAAGCTTTCTTT
V: TRBV3-1/TRBV3-2; D: TRBD1; J: TRBJ1-2; size: -; length: 17; CDR3: CASSQGPGGAESDGYTF; DNA: TGTGCCAGCAGCCAAGGCCCAGGGGGCGCCGAATCTGATGGCTACACCTTC
V: TRBV29-1; D: TRBD1; J: TRBJ1-2; size: -; length: 13; CDR3: CSVEAVRGLGYTF; DNA: TGCAGCGTTGAAGCAGTAAGGGGGCTTGGCTACACCTTC
V: TRBV6-1; D: -; J: TRBJ1-6; size: few; length: 18; CDR3: CASSEVRHLLSYNSPLHF; DNA: TGTGCCAGCAGTGAAGTTCGACACCTACTCTCCTATAATTCACCCCTCCACTTT
V: TRBV7-6; D: TRBD1; J: TRBJ1-6; size: -; length: 14; CDR3: CASSTGQSNSPLHF; DNA: TGTGCCAGCAGCACGGGACAGAGCAATTCACCCCTCCACTTT
V: TRBV10-3; D: -; J: TRBJ1-1; size: -; length: 15; CDR3: CAMRKTGEMNTEAFF; DNA: TGTGCCATGAGAAAAACGGGAGAGATGAACACTGAAGCTTTCTTT
V: TRBV18; D: -; J: TRBJ1-2; size: -; length: 14; CDR3: CASSPRTPDYGYTF; DNA: TGTGCCAGCTCACCACGGACACCGGACTATGGCTACACCTTC
V: TRBV19; D: -; J: TRBJ2-7; size: few; length: 12; CDR3: CASSESSYEQYF; DNA: TGTGCCAGTAGCGAAAGTTCCTACGAGCAGTACTTC
V: TRBV18; D: TRBD1; J: TRBJ1-6; size: few; length: 12; CDR3: CASSPGQGPLHF; DNA: TGTGCCAGCTCACCGGGACAGGGGCCCCTCCACTTT
V: TRBV30; D: TRBD1; J: TRBJ1-1; size: -; length: 14; CDR3: CAWTPGGPYTEAFF; DNA: TGTGCCTGGACCCCAGGGGGCCCGTACACTGAAGCTTTCTTT
V: TRBV9; D: -; J: TRBJ1-5; size: few; length: 15; CDR3: CASSARDNSNQPQHF; DNA: TGTGCCAGCAGCGCCCGGGACAATAGCAATCAGCCCCAGCATTTT
V: TRBV19; D: TRBD1; J: TRBJ1-1; size: -; length: 13; CDR3: CASNVRGPTEAFF; DNA: TGTGCCAGTAATGTGAGGGGGCCCACTGAAGCTTTCTTT
V: TRBV18; D: -; J: TRBJ1-3; size: -; length: 16; CDR3: CASSPLSRGTGNTIYF; DNA: TGTGCCAGCTCACCTCTGTCCAGGGGAACTGGAAACACCATATATTTT
V: TRBV9; D: TRBD1; J: TRBJ2-7; size: -; length: 14; CDR3: CASSSGQGAYEQYF; DNA: TGTGCCAGCAGCTCGGGACAGGGGGCCTACGAGCAGTACTTC
V: TRBV2; D: TRBD2; J: TRBJ2-3; size: few; length: 16; CDR3: CASSKRTSGGSDTQYF; DNA: TGTGCCAGCAGTAAAAGGACTAGCGGGGGTTCAGATACGCAGTATTTT
V: TRBV10-3; D: -; J: TRBJ2-7; size: -; length: 15; CDR3: CAIGGRVSGNYEQYF; DNA: TGTGCCATCGGGGGTCGAGTGTCAGGGAACTACGAGCAGTACTTC
V: TRBV2; D: TRBD1; J: TRBJ2-2; size: -; length: 14; CDR3: CASSETGVPGELFF; DNA: TGTGCCAGCAGTGAGACAGGGGTACCCGGGGAGCTGTTTTTT
V: TRBV3-1/TRBV3-2; D: -; J: TRBJ2-5; size: -; length: 11; CDR3: CASSQGVDQYF; DNA: TGTGCCAGCAGCCAAGGAGTGGACCAATACTTC
V: TRBV27; D: -; J: TRBJ1-2; size: -; length: 13; CDR3: CASSSNVPYGYTF; DNA: TGTGCCAGCAGTTCCAATGTCCCATATGGCTACACCTTC
V: TRBV5-4; D: -; J: TRBJ1-5; size: -; length: 12; CDR3: CASSLDDQPQHF; DNA: TGTGCCAGCAGCTTGGACGATCAGCCCCAGCATTTT